Listed below are T cell receptor beta chains from one sample, sequenced in a study of lymphopenia after photon versus proton radiotherapy. Libraries were prepared by immunoSEQ multiplex PCR; TCRdb keeps only in-frame clonotypes and omits some of them. The data contain roughly 45,000 clones, over 75% of them singletons. The sample here was peripheral blood, taken from a patient treated with photon-based radiotherapy. These receptors all come from a man between 40 and 49 years old with gastric cancer. Both conserved end residues are part of each CDR3. D genes are given only for firm matches. Rows may omit the clone size; those that give it use once, few, many or a size class.

d_call: TRBD1; clone_size: .; j_call: TRBJ2-1; v_call: TRBV5-1; cdr3_nt: TGCGCCAGCAGCTTGGGAGGGACAGGGGCCTACAATGAGCAGTTCTTC; cdr3_aa: CASSLGGTGAYNEQFF
d_call: .; clone_size: few; j_call: TRBJ1-2; v_call: TRBV29-1; cdr3_nt: TGCAGCGTTGAAGAGGACGGACAGCTATATGGCTACACCTTC; cdr3_aa: CSVEEDGQLYGYTF
d_call: .; clone_size: .; j_call: TRBJ2-3; v_call: TRBV18; cdr3_nt: TGTGCCAGCTCACCACTTGGTCGGGCAGATACGCAGTATTTT; cdr3_aa: CASSPLGRADTQYF
d_call: .; clone_size: .; j_call: TRBJ1-2; v_call: TRBV28; cdr3_nt: TGTGCCAGCAGCCAACGACCCCGGTCCTACACCTTC; cdr3_aa: CASSQRPRSYTF
d_call: TRBD2; clone_size: .; j_call: TRBJ2-1; v_call: TRBV5-4; cdr3_nt: TGTGCCAGTGGGACTAGCGGGGGGACTTCCTACAATGAGCAGTTCTTC; cdr3_aa: CASGTSGGTSYNEQFF
d_call: .; clone_size: once; j_call: TRBJ2-2; v_call: TRBV19; cdr3_nt: TGTGCCAGTAGTATAGATCGCGCGTCCGGGGAGCTGTTTTTT; cdr3_aa: CASSIDRASGELFF
d_call: .; clone_size: few; j_call: TRBJ1-5; v_call: TRBV30; cdr3_nt: TGTGCCTGCAGCAGGTCAGGTAGCAATCAGCCCCAGCATTTT; cdr3_aa: CACSRSGSNQPQHF
d_call: .; clone_size: .; j_call: TRBJ2-1; v_call: TRBV27; cdr3_nt: TGTGCCAGCAGTTTGGACAGCTACAATGAGCAGTTCTTC; cdr3_aa: CASSLDSYNEQFF
d_call: .; clone_size: .; j_call: TRBJ1-1; v_call: TRBV7-2; cdr3_nt: TGTGCCAGCAGCCCCACGGGGGCGTCTACTGAAGCTTTCTTT; cdr3_aa: CASSPTGASTEAFF
d_call: TRBD1; clone_size: .; j_call: TRBJ2-7; v_call: TRBV13; cdr3_nt: TGTGCCAGCAGCTTAGGAGACAGGGCTGGCGAGCAGTACTTC; cdr3_aa: CASSLGDRAGEQYF
d_call: TRBD2; clone_size: .; j_call: TRBJ2-3; v_call: TRBV18; cdr3_nt: TGTGCCAGCCACATAGCGGGGGCGGCAGATACGCAGTATTTT; cdr3_aa: CASHIAGAADTQYF
d_call: TRBD1; clone_size: .; j_call: TRBJ1-1; v_call: TRBV5-6; cdr3_nt: TGTGCCAGCAGCTCCGAAATTATAACAGGGGGCCTCTTATCTGAAGCTTTCTTT; cdr3_aa: CASSSEIITGGLLSEAFF
d_call: .; clone_size: .; j_call: TRBJ2-7; v_call: TRBV6-1; cdr3_nt: TGTGCCAGCAGTGCACAGGGAAGCTCCTACGAGCAGTACTTC; cdr3_aa: CASSAQGSSYEQYF
d_call: TRBD1; clone_size: .; j_call: TRBJ2-7; v_call: TRBV19; cdr3_nt: TGTGCCAGTAGTATTGAAGGGGGCGGCTACGAGCAGTACTTC; cdr3_aa: CASSIEGGGYEQYF
d_call: TRBD1; clone_size: .; j_call: TRBJ1-3; v_call: TRBV5-1; cdr3_nt: TGCGCCAGCAGCATGGGACAGGGGCATGACACCATATATTTT; cdr3_aa: CASSMGQGHDTIYF
d_call: .; clone_size: .; j_call: TRBJ1-1; v_call: TRBV19; cdr3_nt: TGTGCCAGTAGTAGCCAAAAAGACACTGAAGCTTTCTTT; cdr3_aa: CASSSQKDTEAFF
d_call: TRBD1; clone_size: .; j_call: TRBJ2-7; v_call: TRBV4-1; cdr3_nt: TGCGCCAGCAGCCAAGACCCGGGACAGGGGGCTAAGCAGTACTTC; cdr3_aa: CASSQDPGQGAKQYF
d_call: .; clone_size: .; j_call: TRBJ2-1; v_call: TRBV9; cdr3_nt: TGTGCCAGCAGCGTAGCCCAGAGCTCCTACAATGAGCAGTTCTTC; cdr3_aa: CASSVAQSSYNEQFF
d_call: .; clone_size: .; j_call: TRBJ1-6; v_call: TRBV5-6; cdr3_nt: TGTGCCAGCAGCCCCTCCCTAGATTCACCCCTCCACTTT; cdr3_aa: CASSPSLDSPLHF
d_call: .; clone_size: few; j_call: TRBJ1-6; v_call: TRBV5-6; cdr3_nt: TGTGCCAGCAGCTTGGGGGGGTCACAGTCACCCCTCCACTTT; cdr3_aa: CASSLGGSQSPLHF
d_call: .; clone_size: .; j_call: TRBJ1-5; v_call: TRBV7-9; cdr3_nt: TGTGCCAGCAGCTTGGGGCTGGGCAATCAGCCCCAGCATTTT; cdr3_aa: CASSLGLGNQPQHF
d_call: TRBD1; clone_size: .; j_call: TRBJ1-2; v_call: TRBV12-5; cdr3_nt: TGTGCTAGTGGTTACCAGCCACAGGGGATATCGGATGGCTACACCTTC; cdr3_aa: CASGYQPQGISDGYTF
d_call: .; clone_size: .; j_call: TRBJ2-7; v_call: TRBV10-3; cdr3_nt: TGTGCCATAGCGGGACAACACTACGAGCAGTACTTC; cdr3_aa: CAIAGQHYEQYF
d_call: TRBD1; clone_size: .; j_call: TRBJ1-5; v_call: TRBV7-2; cdr3_nt: TGTGCCAGCAGCCGGACAGGGTACGGACAGCCCCAGCATTTT; cdr3_aa: CASSRTGYGQPQHF
d_call: .; clone_size: .; j_call: TRBJ1-1; v_call: TRBV6-1; cdr3_nt: TGTGCCAGCAGTGGACAACCAGGCACTGAAGCTTTCTTT; cdr3_aa: CASSGQPGTEAFF
d_call: .; clone_size: .; j_call: TRBJ1-4; v_call: TRBV15; cdr3_nt: TGTGCCACCAGCCCCCCCGGGGTTCTAGAAAAACTGTTTTTT; cdr3_aa: CATSPPGVLEKLFF
d_call: .; clone_size: .; j_call: TRBJ2-2; v_call: TRBV7-9; cdr3_nt: TGTGCCAGCAGCTTATTAAAAGACAGGGAGGACACCGGGGAGCTGTTTTTT; cdr3_aa: CASSLLKDREDTGELFF
d_call: TRBD1; clone_size: .; j_call: TRBJ2-7; v_call: TRBV30; cdr3_nt: TGTGCCTGGAGTACTTGGACAGGGAGTATCGGGTCCGAGCAGTACTTC; cdr3_aa: CAWSTWTGSIGSEQYF
d_call: .; clone_size: few; j_call: TRBJ1-5; v_call: TRBV7-2; cdr3_nt: TGTGCCAGCAGCTCAAGGGAGGGGATGAATCAGCCCCAGCATTTT; cdr3_aa: CASSSREGMNQPQHF
d_call: .; clone_size: .; j_call: TRBJ2-3; v_call: TRBV4-1; cdr3_nt: TGCGCCAGCAGCCAACAACTAGTGGGCCCCGATACGCAGTATTTT; cdr3_aa: CASSQQLVGPDTQYF
d_call: .; clone_size: .; j_call: TRBJ1-2; v_call: TRBV27; cdr3_nt: TGTGCCAGCAGCCTCGACAGCAGTTCACCTTACTATGGCTACACCTTC; cdr3_aa: CASSLDSSSPYYGYTF
d_call: TRBD1; clone_size: .; j_call: TRBJ2-7; v_call: TRBV5-1; cdr3_nt: TGCGCCAGCAGCAGAGGGGACAGGGGCTACGAGCAGTACTTC; cdr3_aa: CASSRGDRGYEQYF
d_call: .; clone_size: .; j_call: TRBJ2-2; v_call: TRBV19; cdr3_nt: TGTGCCAGTAGTATCGGCATGGCCGGGGAGCTGTTTTTT; cdr3_aa: CASSIGMAGELFF
d_call: TRBD1; clone_size: few; j_call: TRBJ1-4; v_call: TRBV9; cdr3_nt: TGTGCCAGCAGCGTAGGGACAGGGGCAACTAATGAAAAACTGTTTTTT; cdr3_aa: CASSVGTGATNEKLFF
d_call: TRBD1; clone_size: .; j_call: TRBJ2-5; v_call: TRBV19; cdr3_nt: TGTGCCAGTGGCCGGAGGGCAGGGGGCCTTGAGACCCAGTACTTC; cdr3_aa: CASGRRAGGLETQYF
d_call: .; clone_size: .; j_call: TRBJ1-2; v_call: TRBV11-2; cdr3_nt: TGTGCCAGCAGCCCGGGGGGCTATGGCTACACCTTC; cdr3_aa: CASSPGGYGYTF
d_call: .; clone_size: .; j_call: TRBJ1-5; v_call: TRBV6-1; cdr3_nt: TGTGCCAGCAGTGGGGGGGGGAGAAACAATCAGCCCCAGCATTTT; cdr3_aa: CASSGGGRNNQPQHF
d_call: .; clone_size: .; j_call: TRBJ1-1; v_call: TRBV7-3; cdr3_nt: TGTGCCAGCAAGATCGCGGCTGGGTACACTGAAGCTTTCTTT; cdr3_aa: CASKIAAGYTEAFF
d_call: .; clone_size: .; j_call: TRBJ2-2; v_call: TRBV19; cdr3_nt: TGTGCCAGTAGTATCTCTAGCGCGAACACCGGGGAGCTGTTTTTT; cdr3_aa: CASSISSANTGELFF
d_call: .; clone_size: .; j_call: TRBJ1-5; v_call: TRBV4-2; cdr3_nt: TGTGCCAGCAGCCAAGATGACTCATCCAATCAGCCCCAGCATTTT; cdr3_aa: CASSQDDSSNQPQHF
d_call: .; clone_size: .; j_call: TRBJ1-2; v_call: TRBV2; cdr3_nt: TGTGCCAGCAGTGAAGAGGGTGGCTACACCTTC; cdr3_aa: CASSEEGGYTF
d_call: TRBD2; clone_size: once; j_call: TRBJ2-1; v_call: TRBV7-9; cdr3_nt: TGTGCCAGCAGCTTAGGGGAGGGCCAGGAGTTCTTC; cdr3_aa: CASSLGEGQEFF
d_call: .; clone_size: once; j_call: TRBJ1-4; v_call: TRBV7-8; cdr3_nt: TGTGCCAGCAGCTTAGCGGCGGGGAGGGGTGAAAAACTGTTTTTT; cdr3_aa: CASSLAAGRGEKLFF
d_call: TRBD1; clone_size: .; j_call: TRBJ2-3; v_call: TRBV7-2; cdr3_nt: TGTGCCACCAGCACCCCAGAAGGGGGCGCAGATACGCAGTATTTT; cdr3_aa: CATSTPEGGADTQYF
d_call: .; clone_size: once; j_call: TRBJ1-2; v_call: TRBV30; cdr3_nt: TGTGCCTGGAGTTCCCCCTCCCCGCGGAGGGTGGGTGGCTACACCTTC; cdr3_aa: CAWSSPSPRRVGGYTF
d_call: .; clone_size: .; j_call: TRBJ2-1; v_call: TRBV29-1; cdr3_nt: TGCAGCGGCGGGCTTACCGGGTCAGGCAATGAGCAGTTCTTC; cdr3_aa: CSGGLTGSGNEQFF
d_call: .; clone_size: .; j_call: TRBJ2-3; v_call: TRBV4-3; cdr3_nt: TGCGCCAGCAGCCAAGATCAGGCAGGGGACACAGATACGCAGTATTTT; cdr3_aa: CASSQDQAGDTDTQYF
d_call: TRBD1; clone_size: .; j_call: TRBJ2-2; v_call: TRBV5-1; cdr3_nt: TGCGCCAGCAGCTTAACCGGACAGGGGAAATCCGGGGAGCTGTTTTTT; cdr3_aa: CASSLTGQGKSGELFF
d_call: .; clone_size: .; j_call: TRBJ1-1; v_call: TRBV20-1; cdr3_nt: TGCAGTGCCGTGGTGAACACTGAAGCTTTCTTT; cdr3_aa: CSAVVNTEAFF
d_call: .; clone_size: .; j_call: TRBJ2-4; v_call: TRBV4-3; cdr3_nt: TGCGCCAGCAGCCAAGCGCTAGTGGGGGGATACAACATTCAGTACTTC; cdr3_aa: CASSQALVGGYNIQYF
d_call: TRBD1; clone_size: few; j_call: TRBJ1-2; v_call: TRBV6-5; cdr3_nt: TGTGCCAGCAGTTACACGGCAGGGGGCGACTATGGCTACACCTTC; cdr3_aa: CASSYTAGGDYGYTF
d_call: .; clone_size: .; j_call: TRBJ1-1; v_call: TRBV7-9; cdr3_nt: TGCGCCAGCAGCCGAGACTTGAACACTGAAGCTTTCTTT; cdr3_aa: CASSRDLNTEAFF
d_call: TRBD1; clone_size: once; j_call: TRBJ1-6; v_call: TRBV6-1; cdr3_nt: TGTGCCAGCAGTCTTCGGACAGGGAAGGATTCACCCCTCCACTTT; cdr3_aa: CASSLRTGKDSPLHF
d_call: TRBD2; clone_size: once; j_call: TRBJ2-3; v_call: TRBV18; cdr3_nt: TGTGCCAGCTCGCCTAGTCCCGGGACTAGCGGAGATACGCAGTATTTT; cdr3_aa: CASSPSPGTSGDTQYF
d_call: .; clone_size: .; j_call: TRBJ2-1; v_call: TRBV7-3; cdr3_nt: TGTGCCAGCAGCCGGTCCGGGGGCTCCTACAATGAGCAGTTCTTC; cdr3_aa: CASSRSGGSYNEQFF
d_call: .; clone_size: .; j_call: TRBJ1-2; v_call: TRBV6-5; cdr3_nt: TGTGCCAGCAGTTATACAGGCAGGTTCGGCGGCTACACCTTC; cdr3_aa: CASSYTGRFGGYTF